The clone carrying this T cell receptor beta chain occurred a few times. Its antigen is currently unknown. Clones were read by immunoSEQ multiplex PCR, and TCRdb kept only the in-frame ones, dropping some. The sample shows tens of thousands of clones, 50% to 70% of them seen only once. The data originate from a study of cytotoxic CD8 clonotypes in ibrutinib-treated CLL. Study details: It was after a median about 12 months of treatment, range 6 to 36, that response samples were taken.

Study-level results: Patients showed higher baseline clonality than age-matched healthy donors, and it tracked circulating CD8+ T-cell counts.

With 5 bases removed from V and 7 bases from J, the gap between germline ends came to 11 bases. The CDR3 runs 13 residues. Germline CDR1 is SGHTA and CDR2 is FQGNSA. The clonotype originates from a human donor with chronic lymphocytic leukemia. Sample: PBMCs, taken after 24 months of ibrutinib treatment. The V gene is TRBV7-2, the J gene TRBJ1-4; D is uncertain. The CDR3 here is CASSRGLSEKLFF. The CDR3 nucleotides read TGTGCCAGCAGCCGAGGACTCTCTGAAAAACTGTTTTTT.